These 18 T cell receptor beta chains came from one sample sequenced in a study of CD8 T cells in Susac syndrome. With random hexamers, roughly 0.45 to 1 ug RNA was reverse transcribed. One entry per CDR3 protein results from TCRdb running MiXCR on the immunoSEQ multiplex PCR reads. The table records 200,000 to 250,000 distinct CDR3 sequences, about 94% of them present only once. Sequencing input: CD4+ T cells from PBMCs. These TCRs come from a human donor with Susac syndrome.

The chain is built from TRBV19 and TRBJ2-7, with 8 bases matching TRBD2. The germline V gene encodes CDR1 LNHDA and CDR2 SQIVND (reference sequence). The CDR3 consists of 15 residues. V dropped 5 bases and J dropped 5; count of bases not matched to a gene: 11. This CDR3 reads CASSPPGGVLDEQYF. The CDR3 coding sequence is TGTGCCAGTAGTCCCCCCGGGGGGGTCCTTGACGAGCAGTACTTC.

The chain combines TRBV6-5 with TRBJ1-2; TRBD1 matches 7 bases. V gave up 10 bases and J gave up 4 bases; unmatched junction bases: 9. The length of the CDR3 is 13 residues. Looked up from germline, CDR1 is MNHEY and CDR2 is SVGAGI. The DNA of the CDR3 is TGTGCCATCCGCGGAGGGGGCGCCTATGGCTACACCTTC. It is translated as CAIRGGGAYGYTF.

CDR3 sequence: CSVGDRVKGAGSYEQYF. In nucleotides, the CDR3 is TGCAGCGTTGGGGACAGGGTAAAGGGAGCGGGCTCCTACGAGCAGTACTTC. The gene calls are TRBV29-1 and TRBJ2-7; 9 bases map to TRBD1. The V gene's germline CDR1 is SQVTM and CDR2 ANQGSEA. There are 17 residues in the CDR3. With V trimmed by 4 bases and J by 0 bases, 13 bases remained unmatched.

The V and J genes are TRBV14 and TRBJ2-1; D is possibly TRBD2 (6 bases). CDR3 length: 15 amino acids. Germline values: CDR1 SGHDN, CDR2 FVKESK. Trimming cost V 0 bases and J 9 bases, with 15 bases left between them. The CDR3 here is CASSQDTLAGREQFF. CDR3 sequence (DNA): TGTGCCAGCAGCCAAGATACACTGGCGGGACGTGAGCAGTTCTTC.

This rearrangement joins TRBV5-1 to TRBJ2-5; TRBD2 is a possible D gene (6 bases). Between the trimmed V and J ends, which lost 0 bases and 3 bases, there was a span of 12 bases. The CDR3 extends over 15 amino acids. Germline V gene lookup returns CDR1 SGHRS and CDR2 YFSETQ. The CDR3 DNA is TGCGCCAGCAGCTTGGAAGCGGGTGGGGAAGAGACCCAGTACTTC. As protein: CASSLEAGGEETQYF.

This sequence joins TRBV3-1 and TRBJ1-5; D unresolved. The CDR3 is 14 residues long. Trimming pared 3 bases from V and 0 bases from J, leaving 6 bases between. Germline V gene lookup returns CDR1 LGHDT and CDR2 YNNKEL (reference sequence). The CDR3 nucleotides are TGTGCCAGCAGCCACTCAGGTAGCAATCAGCCCCAGCATTTT. Translated: CASSHSGSNQPQHF.

The rearrangement links TRBV6-2 or TRBV6-3 to TRBJ1-1; possibly TRBD1 for D (6 bases). The CDR3 sequence is 13 residues long. Germline V gives CDR1 MNHEY, CDR2 SVGEGT. Trimming took 6 bases from V and 4 from J, leaving 12 bases between them. CDR3 region: CASSTGLVTEAFF. CDR3 sequence (DNA): TGTGCCAGCAGCACAGGGCTCGTCACTGAAGCTTTCTTT.

The V and J genes are TRBV3-1 and TRBJ2-3, with TRBD1 matching 10 bases. Germline V CDR1 and CDR2: LGHDT, YNNKEL (reference sequence). This CDR3 is 19 amino acids long. After removal of 4 bases from V and 3 bases from J, the junction contained 16 bases not matched to a gene. CDR3 bases: TGTGCCAGCAGCCCCTTCGGTCACGGGACAGGGGAGGATACAGATACGCAGTATTTT. This codes for CASSPFGHGTGEDTDTQYF.

This sequence joins TRBV30 and TRBJ2-2; TRBD1 agrees at 11 bases. From germline, CDR1 is GTSNPN and CDR2 SVGIG (reference sequence). V lost 7 bases, J lost 5 bases, and 6 bases stayed unmatched. CDR3 length: 14 residues. This CDR3 reads CALTGQGATGELFF. CDR3 nucleotide sequence: TGTGCCTTAACCGGACAGGGGGCTACCGGGGAGCTGTTTTTT.

The chain is built from TRBV13 and TRBJ1-1; weak D call: TRBD1 (5 bases). The CDR3 consists of 13 residues. V was pared by 8 bases and J by 6 bases, with 16 bases between. CDR1 is PRHDT, CDR2 FYEKMQ, per germline (reference sequence). The CDR3 nucleotides are TGTGCCAGCTATCCTCGGGGGAAGGCTGAAGCTTTCTTT. This translates into CASYPRGKAEAFF.

The chain links TRBV25-1 to TRBJ2-5; D is undetermined. The CDR3 is 12 amino acids. Looked up from germline, CDR1 is MGHDK and CDR2 is SYGVNS. Trimming removed 4 bases at V and 1 base at J, with 4 bases between. The CDR3 DNA reads as TGTGCCAGCAGTGTCGCCCAAGAGACCCAGTACTTC. Amino acids: CASSVAQETQYF.

The J gene is TRBJ1-6, the V gene TRBV12-3 or TRBV12-4; the D gene is possibly TRBD1 (6 bases). V was cut by 6 bases and J by 9 bases, with 15 bases left in between. The CDR3 totals 14 residues. The CDR3 reads CASSPGEVGSPLHF. DNA of the CDR3: TGTGCCAGCAGCCCAGGGGAAGTTGGTTCACCCCTCCACTTT.

The rearrangement joins TRBV28 to TRBJ2-7; D not certain. The CDR3 has 12 residues. Germline V lookup: CDR1 MDHEN, CDR2 SYDVKM. The ends were cut back, 1 base at V and 3 bases at J, with 4 bases in the middle. CDR3 DNA sequence: TGTGCCAGCAGTTTATATCTCTACGAGCAGTACTTC. Amino acids: CASSLYLYEQYF.

The CDR3 nucleotides are TGTGCCAGCAGCAGCTTAGCGGGGGGGCCGGCCGGGGAGCTGTTTTTT. Translation gives CASSSLAGGPAGELFF. The chain has TRBV7-2 and TRBJ2-2; 11 nucleotides agree with TRBD2. The CDR3 consists of 16 residues. Trimming removed 5 bases from V and 6 bases from J; junction bases left unmatched: 8. Germline loops: CDR1 SGHTA, CDR2 FQGNSA.

The chain joins TRBV30 to TRBJ1-5; TRBD1 agrees at 9 bases. With 5 bases clipped from V and 6 bases from J, the junction kept 5 bases outside the gene matches. Germline V CDR1 and CDR2: GTSNPN, SVGIG (reference sequence). The CDR3 sequence is 13 residues long. The CDR3, as DNA: TGTGCCTGGCAGGGACAGGGAGGTCAGCCCCAGCATTTT. The encoded protein is CAWQGQGGQPQHF.

The chain uses TRBV7-2 and TRBJ1-3; 9 nucleotides align to TRBD1. This CDR3 is 15 amino acids long. Germline trimming cut 2 bases from V and 2 bases from J; bases unmatched to any gene: 1. Germline V gives CDR1 SGHTA, CDR2 FQGNSA. The chain's CDR3 is CASSLRTGAGNTIYF. The CDR3 nucleotides are TGTGCCAGCAGCTTAAGGACAGGGGCTGGAAACACCATATATTTT.

The genes are TRBV20-1 and TRBJ2-5; 8 bases agree with TRBD1. V lost 5 bases to trimming and J lost 1 base; unmatched junction nucleotides: 6. Germline V CDR1 and CDR2: DFQATT, SNEGSKA (reference sequence). The CDR3 is 14 amino acids. CDR3 loop: CSASRTGTQETQYF. As DNA, the CDR3 is TGCAGTGCTTCCCGGACAGGGACCCAAGAGACCCAGTACTTC.

The J gene is TRBJ1-1, the V gene TRBV6-5; D is uncertain. Germline V gene sequence: CDR1 MNHEY, CDR2 SVGAGI. V was shortened by 2 bases and J by 5 bases, with 9 bases between the two germline ends. The CDR3 consists of 13 residues. For the CDR3, the DNA is TGTGCCAGCAGTTACCCCGGTCGGACTGAAGCTTTCTTT. Its protein is CASSYPGRTEAFF.